Listed below are T cell receptor beta chains from one sample, sequenced in a study of blood T cell repertoires in COVID-19. TCRdb's copy holds only in-frame clones and misses some; the assay was immunoSEQ multiplex PCR. The sample has some 60,000 clones; 82% are singletons. The source material was peripheral blood. Receptors originate from a human donor in a cohort sampled during active COVID-19. The conserved cysteine and the conserved F or W are not part of the CDR3 here. The order of the fields is J gene, V gene, CDR3 protein.

j_gene: TRBJ2-1
v_gene: TRBV27
CDR3aa: ASSFGYNEQF

j_gene: TRBJ2-4
v_gene: TRBV15
CDR3aa: ATSGREALAKNIQY

j_gene: TRBJ1-5
v_gene: TRBV11-2
CDR3aa: ASSLAVDQPQH

j_gene: TRBJ1-2
v_gene: TRBV7-9
CDR3aa: ASSLQYYGYT

j_gene: TRBJ2-4
v_gene: TRBV28
CDR3aa: ASPRREGDDLAKNIQY

j_gene: TRBJ2-1
v_gene: TRBV5-1
CDR3aa: ASSRRKGFDEQF

j_gene: TRBJ2-5
v_gene: TRBV6-1
CDR3aa: ASSEALAGGQETQY

j_gene: TRBJ2-6
v_gene: TRBV5-1
CDR3aa: ASSTEGLSGANVLT

j_gene: TRBJ2-5
v_gene: TRBV11-3
CDR3aa: ASSLSGGKTQY

j_gene: TRBJ2-3
v_gene: TRBV19
CDR3aa: ASRLGTGGTDTQY

j_gene: TRBJ2-5
v_gene: TRBV6-5
CDR3aa: ASGGLAVQETQY

j_gene: TRBJ2-1
v_gene: TRBV6-2/TRBV6-3
CDR3aa: ASSYTSRLEVSSYNEQF

j_gene: TRBJ1-2
v_gene: TRBV14
CDR3aa: ASSGTGTVNYGYT

j_gene: TRBJ2-5
v_gene: TRBV27
CDR3aa: ASSFGGTGGKETQY

j_gene: TRBJ2-2
v_gene: TRBV5-5
CDR3aa: ASSSQGIGELF

j_gene: TRBJ1-1
v_gene: TRBV10-3
CDR3aa: AITTTGDDTEAF

j_gene: TRBJ1-5
v_gene: TRBV9
CDR3aa: ASGREGNQPQH

j_gene: TRBJ1-3
v_gene: TRBV30
CDR3aa: AWSPGVSIY

j_gene: TRBJ2-2
v_gene: TRBV7-2
CDR3aa: ASRPSGGVYTGELF

j_gene: TRBJ2-1
v_gene: TRBV5-1
CDR3aa: ASCWGGAGVENEQF

j_gene: TRBJ1-6
v_gene: TRBV19
CDR3aa: ASSMGQGGSPLH

j_gene: TRBJ2-3
v_gene: TRBV12-5
CDR3aa: ASGLPETDTQY

j_gene: TRBJ1-4
v_gene: TRBV11-2
CDR3aa: ASSLRGSYEGEKLF

j_gene: TRBJ1-3
v_gene: TRBV7-2
CDR3aa: ASSPYGSSGNTIY

j_gene: TRBJ2-2
v_gene: TRBV10-3
CDR3aa: AISESIPGAGVRTGELF

j_gene: TRBJ1-4
v_gene: TRBV30
CDR3aa: AWSVRKAGRDEKLF

j_gene: TRBJ1-6
v_gene: TRBV4-1
CDR3aa: ASSQASNSPLH

j_gene: TRBJ2-7
v_gene: TRBV11-3
CDR3aa: ASSLGDRHEQY

j_gene: TRBJ1-4
v_gene: TRBV6-5
CDR3aa: ASSKRGDRDEKLF

j_gene: TRBJ1-6
v_gene: TRBV28
CDR3aa: ASRKPTGSYNSPLH

j_gene: TRBJ1-5
v_gene: TRBV19
CDR3aa: ASSIGQGAIYSNQPQH

j_gene: TRBJ2-3
v_gene: TRBV11-2
CDR3aa: ASSDRGGWADTQY

j_gene: TRBJ2-3
v_gene: TRBV11-2
CDR3aa: ASSLTGNGADTQY

j_gene: TRBJ2-1
v_gene: TRBV3-1/TRBV3-2
CDR3aa: ASSQRDREEQF

j_gene: TRBJ2-1
v_gene: TRBV2
CDR3aa: ASSEPLADSYNEQF

j_gene: TRBJ1-1
v_gene: TRBV2
CDR3aa: ASYLGGWGMNTEAF

j_gene: TRBJ1-1
v_gene: TRBV25-1
CDR3aa: ASRDRGLRDGTEAF